The source of this T cell receptor beta chain is a study of blood T cell repertoires in COVID-19. Overall study: Acute-phase and convalescent COVID-19 samples originated in the United States, Italy and Spain.

Germline trimming cut 6 bases from V and 0 bases from J; bases unmatched to any gene: 8. The CDR3 has 16 residues. The germline V gene has CDR1 SGHRS and CDR2 YFSETQ. Clones were sequenced by immunoSEQ multiplex PCR, and TCRdb holds only the in-frame ones, with some missing. The data show about 36,000 clones, around 89% seen once. The source is a man aged 60-69 years with active or convalescent COVID-19. V and J are TRBV5-1 and TRBJ2-2; 7 nucleotides line up with TRBD2. The specimen sequenced was peripheral blood. CDR3 loop: CASTHTGTTNTGELFF. CDR3 DNA sequence: TGCGCCAGCACCCATACCGGGACTACGAACACCGGGGAGCTGTTTTTT.